This T cell receptor beta chain is drawn from a study of blood T cell repertoires in COVID-19. In the authors' methods: Reference gene primer amplification in the assay estimated nucleated cell counts. Clones were sequenced by immunoSEQ multiplex PCR, and TCRdb holds only the in-frame ones, with some missing. The V and J calls and clone size are taken from that table; D and trimming were inferred from the DNA. The sample has fewer than 400,000 clones, around nine tenths seen once; the top ten hold 10%. Two consecutive negative NP/OP PCR tests, clearance, or resolved symptoms defined Cohort 3 recovery. The sequence came from a woman between 50 and 59 years old who had recovered from COVID-19. The sample consisted of PBMCs or T cells enriched from blood (not recorded which).

CDR3 amino acids: CASSLGQGPATNEKLFF. The CDR3 region has the DNA TGTGCCAGCAGCTTGGGGCAGGGTCCTGCAACTAATGAAAAACTGTTTTTT. This chain connects TRBV7-6 to TRBJ1-4; possibly TRBD1 for D (5 bases). The CDR3 totals 17 residues. The germline V and J ends were trimmed by 3 bases and 0 bases, with 14 bases remaining between them. From germline, CDR1 is SGHVS and CDR2 FNYEAQ. Drawing the rest from reference TRBV7-6 and TRBJ1-4, the complete variable domain is GAGVSQSPRYKVTKRGQDVALRCDPISGHVSLYWYRQALGQGPEFLTYFNYEAQQDKSGLPNDRFSAERPEGSISTLTIQRTEQRDSAMYRCASSLGQGPATNEKLFFGSGTQLSVL.